This T cell receptor beta chain is from a study of CD8 T cells in ankylosing spondylitis. Whole-study findings and limits: A motif of roughly 8 highly homologous TCR beta variants was seen as apparently characteristic of ankylosing spondylitis blood.

This clonotype was counted once. Its antigen is not known. V gave up 0 bases and J gave up 3 bases, with 23 bases separating them. CDR1 is MGHRA, CDR2 YSYEKL, per germline. The CDR3 loop spans 19 amino acids. Each TCR beta library was made by quantitative 5'-RACE that incorporated molecular barcodes. From the 5' RACE reads, TCRdb called clonotypes with MiXCR, one entry per CDR3 protein. The table lists under 150,000 distinct CDR3 sequences, roughly 17% of them singletons, with roughly a third in the top ten. Sequenced input: blood, either unsorted or a sorted T cell fraction (not recorded which). The source is a male donor with ankylosing spondylitis. The chain combines TRBV4-1 with TRBJ2-5; tentatively, D is TRBD2 (7 bases). CDR3 nucleotide sequence: TGCGCCAGCAGCCAAGAGGGGCTGAGTTGGGGGGGGCGAGAAGAGACCCAGTACTTC. Protein sequence: CASSQEGLSWGGREETQYF.